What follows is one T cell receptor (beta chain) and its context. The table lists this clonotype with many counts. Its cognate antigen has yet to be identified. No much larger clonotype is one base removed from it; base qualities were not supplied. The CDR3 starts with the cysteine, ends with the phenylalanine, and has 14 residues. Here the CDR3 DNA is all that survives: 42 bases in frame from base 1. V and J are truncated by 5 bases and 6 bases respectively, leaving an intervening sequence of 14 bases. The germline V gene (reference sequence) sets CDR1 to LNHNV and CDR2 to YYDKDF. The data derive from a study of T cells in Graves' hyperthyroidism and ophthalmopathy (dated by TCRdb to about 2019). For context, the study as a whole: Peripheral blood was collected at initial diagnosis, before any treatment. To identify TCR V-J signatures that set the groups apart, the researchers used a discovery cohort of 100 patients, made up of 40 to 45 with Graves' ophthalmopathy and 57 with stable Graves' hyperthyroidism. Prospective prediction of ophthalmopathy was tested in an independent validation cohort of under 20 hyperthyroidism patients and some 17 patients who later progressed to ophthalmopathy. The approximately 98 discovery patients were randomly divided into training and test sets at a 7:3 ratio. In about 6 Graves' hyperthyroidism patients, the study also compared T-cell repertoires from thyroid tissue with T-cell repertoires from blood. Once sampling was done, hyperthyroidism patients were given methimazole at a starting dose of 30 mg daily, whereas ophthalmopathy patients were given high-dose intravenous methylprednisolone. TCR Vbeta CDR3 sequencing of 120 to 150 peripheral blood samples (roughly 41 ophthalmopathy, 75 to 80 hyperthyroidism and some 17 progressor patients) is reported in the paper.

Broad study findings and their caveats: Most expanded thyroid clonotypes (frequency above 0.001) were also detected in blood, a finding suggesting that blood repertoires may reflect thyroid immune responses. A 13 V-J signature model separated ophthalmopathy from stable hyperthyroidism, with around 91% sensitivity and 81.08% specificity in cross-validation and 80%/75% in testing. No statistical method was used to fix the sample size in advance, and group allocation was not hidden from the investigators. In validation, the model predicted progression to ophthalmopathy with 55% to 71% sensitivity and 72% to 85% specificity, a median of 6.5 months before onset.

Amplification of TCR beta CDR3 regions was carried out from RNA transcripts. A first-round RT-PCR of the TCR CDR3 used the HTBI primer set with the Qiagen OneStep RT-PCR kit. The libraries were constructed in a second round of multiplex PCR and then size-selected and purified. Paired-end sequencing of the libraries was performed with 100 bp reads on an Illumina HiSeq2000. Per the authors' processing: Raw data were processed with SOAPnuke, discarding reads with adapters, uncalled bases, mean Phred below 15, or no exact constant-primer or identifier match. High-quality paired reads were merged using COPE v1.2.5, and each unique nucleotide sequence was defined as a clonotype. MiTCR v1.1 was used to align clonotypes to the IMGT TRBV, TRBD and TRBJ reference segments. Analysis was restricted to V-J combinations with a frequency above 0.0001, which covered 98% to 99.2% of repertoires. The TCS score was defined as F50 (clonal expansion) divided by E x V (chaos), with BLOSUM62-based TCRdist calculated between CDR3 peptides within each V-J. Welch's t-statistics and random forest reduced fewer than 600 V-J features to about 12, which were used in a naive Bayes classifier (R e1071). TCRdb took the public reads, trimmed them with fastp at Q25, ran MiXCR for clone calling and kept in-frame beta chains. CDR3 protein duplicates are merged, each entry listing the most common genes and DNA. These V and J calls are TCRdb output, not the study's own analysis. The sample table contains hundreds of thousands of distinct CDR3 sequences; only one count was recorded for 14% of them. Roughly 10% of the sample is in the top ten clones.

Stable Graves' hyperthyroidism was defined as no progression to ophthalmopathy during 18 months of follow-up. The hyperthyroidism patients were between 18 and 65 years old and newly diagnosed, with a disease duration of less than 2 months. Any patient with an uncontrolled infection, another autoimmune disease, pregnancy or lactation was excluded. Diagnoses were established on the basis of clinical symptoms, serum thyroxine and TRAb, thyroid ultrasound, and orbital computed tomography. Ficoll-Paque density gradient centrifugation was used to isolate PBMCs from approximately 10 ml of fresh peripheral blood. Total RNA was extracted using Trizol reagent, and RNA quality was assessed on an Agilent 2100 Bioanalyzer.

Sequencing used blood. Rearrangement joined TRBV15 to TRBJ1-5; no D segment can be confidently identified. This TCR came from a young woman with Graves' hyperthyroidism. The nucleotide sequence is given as TGTGCCACCAGCGCACGGGCTGCAGGTCAGCCCCAGCATTTT. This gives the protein CATSARAAGQPQHF. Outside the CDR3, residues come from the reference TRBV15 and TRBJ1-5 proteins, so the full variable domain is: DAMVIQNPRYQVTQFGKPVTLSCSQTLNHNVMYWYQQKSSQAPKLLFHYYDKDFNNEADTPDNFQSRRPNTSFCFLDIRSPGLGDTAMYLCATSARAAGQPQHFGDGTRLSIL.